The rows below give T cell receptor beta chains drawn from one sample of a study of blood T cell repertoires in COVID-19. The repertoire was sequenced with immunoSEQ multiplex PCR; TCRdb's copy has only in-frame clones and lacks some. The sample gives approximately 230,000 clones, around 90% of which show up once; just under 6.5% is in the top ten. Sequencing was performed on PBMCs or T cells enriched from blood (not recorded which). The receptors come from a woman aged 25 to 39 with acute COVID-19. Each CDR3 is given with its conserved first and last residue. The D gene is left open where the match is weak. Only some rows state a clone size, as once, few, many or a class for expanded clones.

j_call clone_size v_call d_call cdr3_nt cdr3_aa
TRBJ1-2 NA TRBV25-1 TRBD1 TGTGCCAGCAGTGAATCCAGGGGGCACGGCTACACCTTC CASSESRGHGYTF
TRBJ2-1 NA TRBV10-3 TRBD2 TGTGCCGCCAACCTTGGACTAGCGGGAGACAATGAGCAGTTCTTC CAANLGLAGDNEQFF
TRBJ2-4 NA TRBV6-5 NA TGTGCCAGCAGTTACTCGATAGGCGGAAAAAACATTCAGTACTTC CASSYSIGGKNIQYF
TRBJ1-2 NA TRBV5-4 TRBD1 TGTGCCAGCAGCTCGGGGGGGACAGGGGCGGCTACTAACTATGGCTACACCTTC CASSSGGTGAATNYGYTF
TRBJ2-3 NA TRBV5-1 NA TGCGCCAGCAGCTTGGGCGGGACCGGCCCCACCACAGATACGCAGTATTTT CASSLGGTGPTTDTQYF
TRBJ2-3 NA TRBV29-1 TRBD1 TGCAGCGGCCGGGGGCAGGGGGCACCCGATACGCAGTATTTT CSGRGQGAPDTQYF
TRBJ1-2 NA TRBV6-5 NA TGTGCCAGCAGTTGGACAGAAAGTAACTATGGCTACACCTTC CASSWTESNYGYTF
TRBJ1-2 NA TRBV27 TRBD1 TGTGCCAGCAGTCTGGGGACAGGGGGCAGTCGGTATGGCTACACCTTC CASSLGTGGSRYGYTF
TRBJ2-2 once TRBV7-9 TRBD1 TGTGCCAGCAGCTCCCGGGACAGGGCGAACACCGGGGAGCTGTTTTTT CASSSRDRANTGELFF
TRBJ1-5 NA TRBV15 NA TGTGCCACCAGCAGAGATGAGCTCCAGCCCCAGCATTTT CATSRDELQPQHF
TRBJ2-2 NA TRBV14 NA TGTGCCAGCAGCCAAGCGGGGTGGTCCGGGGAGCTGTTTTTT CASSQAGWSGELFF
TRBJ2-1 NA TRBV2 NA TGTGCCAGCAGACCCAACGGGTACAATGAGCAGTTCTTC CASRPNGYNEQFF
TRBJ1-1 NA TRBV30 NA TGTGCCTGGAGGGGGGCCACGAACACTGAAGCTTTCTTT CAWRGATNTEAFF
TRBJ2-5 NA TRBV21-1 NA TGTGCCAGCAGCATGGGGACAGGGATCGGGGACCAAGAGACCCAGTACTTC CASSMGTGIGDQETQYF
TRBJ2-1 once TRBV18 TRBD2 TGTGCCAGCTCGTACAGGCGGGAGGGCCATCCGAATGAGCAGTTCTTC CASSYRREGHPNEQFF
TRBJ1-1 NA TRBV18 NA TGTGCCAGCTCACTGGACAGAAGGAACACTGAAGCTTTCTTT CASSLDRRNTEAFF
TRBJ1-1 NA TRBV19 TRBD1 TGTGCCAGTAGTGCGGACAGGGGCCAAGAGAGCACTGAAGCTTTCTTT CASSADRGQESTEAFF
TRBJ1-3 NA TRBV6-5 NA TGTGCCAGCAGTTACTCGAAACAGCCCTCTGGAAACACCATATATTTT CASSYSKQPSGNTIYF
TRBJ2-7 NA TRBV18 TRBD2 TGTGCCAGCTCCCCTAGCGGGAGTATCCCCGAGCAGTACTTC CASSPSGSIPEQYF
TRBJ1-4 NA TRBV7-2 NA TGTGCCAGCAGCTTTGCGGTTACCAATGAAAAACTGTTTTTT CASSFAVTNEKLFF